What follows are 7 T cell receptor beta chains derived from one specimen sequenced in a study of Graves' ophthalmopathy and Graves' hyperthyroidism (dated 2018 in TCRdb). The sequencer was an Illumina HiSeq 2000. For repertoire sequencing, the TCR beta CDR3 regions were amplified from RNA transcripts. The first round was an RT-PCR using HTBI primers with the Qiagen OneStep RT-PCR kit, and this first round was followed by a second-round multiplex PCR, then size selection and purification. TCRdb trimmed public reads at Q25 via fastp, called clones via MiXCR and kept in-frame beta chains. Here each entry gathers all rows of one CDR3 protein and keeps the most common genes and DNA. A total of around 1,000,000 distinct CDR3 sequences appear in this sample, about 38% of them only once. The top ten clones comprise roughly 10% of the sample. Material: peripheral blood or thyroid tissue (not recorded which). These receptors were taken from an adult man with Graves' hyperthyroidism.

The CDR3: CSARASGGLEAFF. In nucleotides, the CDR3 is TGCAGTGCTAGAGCGTCAGGGGGCCTAGAAGCTTTCTTT. The chain has TRBV20-1 and TRBJ1-1; 8 bases match TRBD1. This CDR3 has 13 residues. Trimming cost V 1 base and J 8 bases; bases outside gene matches: 6. Germline assignment: CDR1 DFQATT and CDR2 SNEGSKA (reference sequence).

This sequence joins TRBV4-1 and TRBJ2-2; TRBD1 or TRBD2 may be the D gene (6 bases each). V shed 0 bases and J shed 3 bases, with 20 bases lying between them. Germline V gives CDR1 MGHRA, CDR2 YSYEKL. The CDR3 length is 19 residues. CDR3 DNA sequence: TGCGCCAGCAGCCAAGATAATTGGGGGGCAGGCCTCTACACCGGGGAGCTGTTTTTT. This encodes CASSQDNWGAGLYTGELFF.

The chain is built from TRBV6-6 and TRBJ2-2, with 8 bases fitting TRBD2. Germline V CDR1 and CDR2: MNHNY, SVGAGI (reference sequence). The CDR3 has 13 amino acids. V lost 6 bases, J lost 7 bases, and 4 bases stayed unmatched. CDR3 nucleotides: TGTGCCAGCAGCCACGGGGGGGTCGGGGAGCTGTTTTTT. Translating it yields CASSHGGVGELFF.

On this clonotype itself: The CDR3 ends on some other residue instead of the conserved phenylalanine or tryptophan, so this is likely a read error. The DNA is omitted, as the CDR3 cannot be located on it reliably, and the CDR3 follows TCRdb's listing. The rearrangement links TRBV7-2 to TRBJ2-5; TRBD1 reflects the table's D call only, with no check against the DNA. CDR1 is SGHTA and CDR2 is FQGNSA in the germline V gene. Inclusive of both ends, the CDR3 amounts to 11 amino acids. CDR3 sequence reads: CASSLALAQVY.

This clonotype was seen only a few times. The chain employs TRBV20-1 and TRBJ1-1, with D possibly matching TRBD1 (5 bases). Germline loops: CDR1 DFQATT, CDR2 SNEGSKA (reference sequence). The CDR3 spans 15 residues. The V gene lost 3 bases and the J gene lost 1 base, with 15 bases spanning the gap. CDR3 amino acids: CSASRAFSSNTEAFF. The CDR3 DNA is TGCAGTGCTAGCAGGGCTTTTAGTTCGAACACTGAAGCTTTCTTT.

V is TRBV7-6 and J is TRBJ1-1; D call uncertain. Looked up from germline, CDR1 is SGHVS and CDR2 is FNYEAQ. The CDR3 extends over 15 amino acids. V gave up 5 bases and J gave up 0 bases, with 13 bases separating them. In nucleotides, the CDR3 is TGTGCCAGCAGCCCTAGTAGAGATCTGAACACTGAAGCTTTCTTT. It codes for CASSPSRDLNTEAFF. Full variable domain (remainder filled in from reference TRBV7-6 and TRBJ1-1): GAGVSQSPRYKVTKRGQDVALRCDPISGHVSLYWYRQALGQGPEFLTYFNYEAQQDKSGLPNDRFSAERPEGSISTLTIQRTEQRDSAMYRCASSPSRDLNTEAFFGQGTRLTVV.

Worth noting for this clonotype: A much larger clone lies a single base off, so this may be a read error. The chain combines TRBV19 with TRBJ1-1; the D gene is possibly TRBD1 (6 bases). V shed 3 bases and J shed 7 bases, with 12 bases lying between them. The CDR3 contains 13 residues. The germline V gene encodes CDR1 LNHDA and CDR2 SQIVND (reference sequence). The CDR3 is CASSIRDILEAFF. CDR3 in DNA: TGTGCCAGTAGTATCCGGGACATTCTTGAAGCTTTCTTT.